The entry that follows covers one TCR beta chain sequence. The antigen is undetermined. These data belong to a study of T cells after yellow fever vaccination. TCRdb re-called the 5' RACE reads with MiXCR, one entry per CDR3 protein. The table includes 250,000 or so distinct CDR3 sequences, about 7.1% detected once. Study-level results: It was a weaker secondary response, yet one that peaked faster, at day 5 versus 15. Post-booster reappearance was seen for most primary-vaccination clones (around 96% CD4, around 88% CD8).

Germline CDR1 is MNHEY and CDR2 is SVGAGI. V was trimmed by 0 bases and J by 2 bases, leaving 13 bases between them. There are 16 residues in the CDR3. The input for sequencing was CD4+ T cells sorted from PBMCs, taken 15 days after the yellow fever booster vaccination. The sequence derives from a man between 25 and 39 years old who received the YFV17D yellow fever vaccine. This sequence joins TRBV6-5 and TRBJ2-5, with D unclear. Written as DNA, the CDR3 is TGTGCCAGCAGTTACTCGTCAGGCAGAAGTCAAGAGACCCAGTACTTC. As protein: CASSYSSGRSQETQYF.